The entry below describes one TCR beta chain. V gave up 6 bases and J gave up 5 bases; unmatched junction bases: 5. This CDR3 has 13 amino acids. The germline CDR1 and CDR2 sequences are MDHEN and SYDVKM. This sample was included in a study of technical replicates of blood from several donors. Assay used: immunoSEQ multiplex PCR; TCRdb lists only in-frame clones, some missing. This table holds approximately 88,000 clones, around 96% found once. Source material: T cells isolated from PBMCs. The TCR was taken from a human donor in good health. The rearrangement joins TRBV28 to TRBJ1-2; 8 bases line up with TRBD1. This CDR3 is CASSKTGEYGYTF. The CDR3 bases are TGTGCCAGCAGCAAGACAGGGGAATATGGCTACACCTTC.